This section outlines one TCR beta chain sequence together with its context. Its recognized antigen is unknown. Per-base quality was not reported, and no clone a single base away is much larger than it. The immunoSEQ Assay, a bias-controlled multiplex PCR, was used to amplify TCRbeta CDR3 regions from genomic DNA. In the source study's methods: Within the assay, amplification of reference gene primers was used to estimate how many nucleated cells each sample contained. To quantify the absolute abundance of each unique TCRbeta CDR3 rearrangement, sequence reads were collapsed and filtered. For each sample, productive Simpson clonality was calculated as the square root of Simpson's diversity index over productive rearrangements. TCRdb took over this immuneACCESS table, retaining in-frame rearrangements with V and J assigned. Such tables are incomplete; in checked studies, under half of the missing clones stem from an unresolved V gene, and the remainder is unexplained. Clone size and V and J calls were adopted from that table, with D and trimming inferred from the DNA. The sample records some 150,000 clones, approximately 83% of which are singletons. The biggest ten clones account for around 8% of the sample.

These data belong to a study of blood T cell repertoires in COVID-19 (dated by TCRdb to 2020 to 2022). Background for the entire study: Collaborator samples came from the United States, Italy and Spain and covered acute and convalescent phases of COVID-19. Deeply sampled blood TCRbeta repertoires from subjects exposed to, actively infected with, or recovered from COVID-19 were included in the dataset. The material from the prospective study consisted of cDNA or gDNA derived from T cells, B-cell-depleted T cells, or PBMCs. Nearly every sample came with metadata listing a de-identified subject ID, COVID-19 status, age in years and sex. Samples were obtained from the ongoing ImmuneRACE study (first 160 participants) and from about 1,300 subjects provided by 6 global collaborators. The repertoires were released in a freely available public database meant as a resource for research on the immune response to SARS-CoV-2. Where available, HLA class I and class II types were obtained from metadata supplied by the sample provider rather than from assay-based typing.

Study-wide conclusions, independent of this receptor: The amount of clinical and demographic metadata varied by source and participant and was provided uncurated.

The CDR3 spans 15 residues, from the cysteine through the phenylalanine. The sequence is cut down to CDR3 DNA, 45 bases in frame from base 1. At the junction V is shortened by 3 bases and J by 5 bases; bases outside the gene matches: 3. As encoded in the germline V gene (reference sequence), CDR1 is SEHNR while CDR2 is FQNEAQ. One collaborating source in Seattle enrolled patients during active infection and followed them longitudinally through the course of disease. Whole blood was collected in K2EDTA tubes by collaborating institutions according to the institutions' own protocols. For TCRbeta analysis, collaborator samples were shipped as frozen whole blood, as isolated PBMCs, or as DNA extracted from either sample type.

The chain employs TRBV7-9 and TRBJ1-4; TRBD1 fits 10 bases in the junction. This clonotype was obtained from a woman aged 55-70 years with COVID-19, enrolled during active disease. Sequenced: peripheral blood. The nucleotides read TGTGCCAGCAGCTTCGGGGACAGGGGAAATGAAAAACTGTTTTTT. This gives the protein CASSFGDRGNEKLFF.